Presented here are 6 T cell receptor beta chains from one specimen sequenced in a study of blood T cell repertoires in COVID-19. Only in-frame clones appear in the TCRdb table, and some are missing; sequencing was by immunoSEQ multiplex PCR. The table has 250,000 to 300,000 clones, around three quarters seen once. The source material was peripheral blood. These receptors all stem from a woman of 80 years or more with acute or convalescent COVID-19.

V usage is TRBV7-9 and J usage is TRBJ2-5, with no clear D. The V end lost 1 base, the J end lost 3 bases, and 12 bases lay between the germline ends. In germline, CDR1 is SEHNR, CDR2 FQNEAQ (reference sequence). CDR3 length equals 15 residues. Written as DNA, the CDR3 is TGTGCCAGCAGCTTAGGTCCACAATATAAAGAGACCCAGTACTTC. Its translation: CASSLGPQYKETQYF.

This clone occurred a few times. The chain couples TRBV2 to TRBJ1-4, with D maybe TRBD1 (6 bases). The V gene lost 6 bases and the J gene lost 0 bases, with 11 bases spanning the gap. The CDR3 runs 15 residues. From germline, CDR1 is SNHLY and CDR2 FYNNEI. The CDR3 DNA reads TGTGCCAGCAGAGGACAGCCTGCAACTAATGAAAAACTGTTTTTT. Translation gives CASRGQPATNEKLFF.

The chain links TRBV12-5 to TRBJ2-1, with 8 bases that match TRBD1. V lost 2 bases and J lost 12; bases outside the gene matches: 15. This CDR3 region has 16 residues. Germline V CDR1 and CDR2: LGHNT, FRNRAP. CDR3 DNA sequence: TGTGCTAGTGGTTTGCGTGACAGGGGACCCCAGAAAGGGCAGTTCTTC. This encodes CASGLRDRGPQKGQFF.

The V and J genes are TRBV5-1 and TRBJ1-6; 7 bases map to TRBD1. This CDR3 region has 14 residues. V was pared by 3 bases and J by 6 bases, with 3 bases of the junction left unmatched. Germline-derived CDR1 and CDR2 are SGHRS and YFSETQ. In nucleotides, the CDR3 is TGCGCCAGCAGCTCGGGACAGACTAATTCACCCCTCCACTTT. Translated, it gives CASSSGQTNSPLHF.

The chain is built from TRBV27 and TRBJ1-3; D unclear. The CDR3 extends over 13 amino acids. In germline, CDR1 is MNHEY, CDR2 SMNVEV (reference sequence). Trimming took 3 bases from V and 4 from J, leaving 7 bases between them. DNA of the CDR3: TGTGCCAGCAGTTTGAGGAGAGGAAACACCATATATTTT. It specifies CASSLRRGNTIYF.

This sequence joins TRBV10-3 and TRBJ1-6; D remains unclear. Germline V gene data show CDR1 as ENHRY and CDR2 as SYGVKD. V was trimmed by 4 bases and J by 5 bases, leaving 3 bases between them. The CDR3 has 12 residues. This CDR3 is CAISANNSPLHF. The CDR3 nucleotides are TGTGCCATCAGTGCTAATAATTCACCCCTCCACTTT.